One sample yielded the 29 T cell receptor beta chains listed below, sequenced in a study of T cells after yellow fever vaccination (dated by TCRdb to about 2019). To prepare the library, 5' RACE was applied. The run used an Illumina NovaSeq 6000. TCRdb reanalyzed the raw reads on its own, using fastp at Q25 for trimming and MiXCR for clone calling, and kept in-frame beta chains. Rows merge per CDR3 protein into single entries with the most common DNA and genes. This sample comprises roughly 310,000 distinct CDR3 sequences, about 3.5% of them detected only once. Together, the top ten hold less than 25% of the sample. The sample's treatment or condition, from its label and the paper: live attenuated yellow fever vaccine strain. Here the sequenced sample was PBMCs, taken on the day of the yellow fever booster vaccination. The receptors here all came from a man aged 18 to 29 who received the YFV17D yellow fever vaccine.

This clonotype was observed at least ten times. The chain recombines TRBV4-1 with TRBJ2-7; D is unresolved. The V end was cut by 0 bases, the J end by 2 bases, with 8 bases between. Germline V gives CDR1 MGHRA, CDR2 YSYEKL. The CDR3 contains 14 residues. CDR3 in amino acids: CASSQDETPYEQYF. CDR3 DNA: TGCGCCAGCAGCCAAGATGAGACCCCCTACGAGCAGTACTTC.

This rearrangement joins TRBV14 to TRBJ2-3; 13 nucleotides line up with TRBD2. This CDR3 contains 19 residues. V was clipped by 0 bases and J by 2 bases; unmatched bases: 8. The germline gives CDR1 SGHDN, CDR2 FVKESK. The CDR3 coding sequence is TGTGCCAGCAGCCAAGATCCTCTCGGACTAGCGGGGGTCACAGATACGCAGTATTTT. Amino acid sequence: CASSQDPLGLAGVTDTQYF.

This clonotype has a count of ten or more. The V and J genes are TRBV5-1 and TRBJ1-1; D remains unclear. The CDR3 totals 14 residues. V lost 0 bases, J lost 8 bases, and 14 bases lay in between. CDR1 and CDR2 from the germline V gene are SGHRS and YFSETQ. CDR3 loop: CASSLVVGDLEAFF. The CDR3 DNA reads TGCGCCAGCAGCTTGGTGGTTGGCGATTTGGAAGCTTTCTTT.

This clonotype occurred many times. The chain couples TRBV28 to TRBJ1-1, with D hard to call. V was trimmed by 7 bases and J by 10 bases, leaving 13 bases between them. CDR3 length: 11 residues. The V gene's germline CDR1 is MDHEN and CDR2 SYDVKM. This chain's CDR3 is CASMAGLGAFF. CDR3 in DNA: TGTGCCAGCATGGCTGGGCTCGGAGCTTTCTTT. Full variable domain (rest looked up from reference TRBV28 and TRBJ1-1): DVKVTQSSRYLVKRTGEKVFLECVQDMDHENMFWYRQDPGLGLRLIYFSYDVKMKEKGDIPEGYSVSREKKERFSLILESASTNQTSMYLCASMAGLGAFFGQGTRLTVV.

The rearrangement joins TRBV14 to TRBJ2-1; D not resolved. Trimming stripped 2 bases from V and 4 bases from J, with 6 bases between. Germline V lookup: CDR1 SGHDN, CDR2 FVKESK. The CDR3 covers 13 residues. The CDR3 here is CASSQSRYNEQFF. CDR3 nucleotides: TGTGCCAGCAGCCAAAGTCGTTACAATGAGCAGTTCTTC.

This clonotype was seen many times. CDR3 amino acids: CASSSPATGFREQYF. The CDR3 bases are TGCGCCAGCAGTTCCCCGGCGACAGGGTTTCGCGAGCAGTACTTC. The V and J genes are TRBV5-1 and TRBJ2-7; 7 positions match TRBD1. The CDR3 length is 15 residues. Germline CDR1 and CDR2: SGHRS and YFSETQ. The V gene end was trimmed by 5 bases and the J gene end by 6 bases; junction bases not matched to a gene: 14.

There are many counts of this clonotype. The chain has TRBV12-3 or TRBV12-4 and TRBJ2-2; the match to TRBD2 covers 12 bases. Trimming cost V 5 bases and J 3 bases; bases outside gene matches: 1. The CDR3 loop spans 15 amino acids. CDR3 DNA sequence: TGTGCCAGCAGTCGACTAGCGGGGGACACCGGGGAGCTGTTTTTT. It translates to CASSRLAGDTGELFF.

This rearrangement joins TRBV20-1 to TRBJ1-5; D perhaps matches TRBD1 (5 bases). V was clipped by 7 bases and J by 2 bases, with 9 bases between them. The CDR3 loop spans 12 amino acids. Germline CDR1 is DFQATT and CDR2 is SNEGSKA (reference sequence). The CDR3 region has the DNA TGCAGTGTCAGGGTCCGCAATCAGCCCCAGCATTTT. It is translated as CSVRVRNQPQHF.

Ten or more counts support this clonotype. Written as DNA, the CDR3 is TGTGCCAGCAGCGAAGACAGCTACTCCTACGAGCAGTACTTC. Encoded protein: CASSEDSYSYEQYF. The rearrangement uses TRBV7-2 and TRBJ2-7; D is possibly TRBD1 (5 bases). CDR1 and CDR2 (germline): SGHTA, FQGNSA. V lost 5 bases to trimming and J lost 0 bases, with 11 bases between them. The CDR3 has 14 residues.

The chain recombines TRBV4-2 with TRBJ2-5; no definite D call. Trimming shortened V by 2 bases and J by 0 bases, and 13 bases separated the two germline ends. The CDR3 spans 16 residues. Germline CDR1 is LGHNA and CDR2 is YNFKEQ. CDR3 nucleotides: TGTGCCAGCAGCCAATTCGGCGCGGCCAACCAAGAGACCCAGTACTTC. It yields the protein CASSQFGAANQETQYF.

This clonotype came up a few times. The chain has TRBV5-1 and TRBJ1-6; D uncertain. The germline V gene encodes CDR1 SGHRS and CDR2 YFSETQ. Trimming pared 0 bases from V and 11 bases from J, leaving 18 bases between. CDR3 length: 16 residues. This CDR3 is CASSLELVRTGAPLHF. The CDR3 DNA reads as TGCGCCAGCAGCTTGGAATTGGTGCGGACGGGAGCACCCCTCCACTTT.

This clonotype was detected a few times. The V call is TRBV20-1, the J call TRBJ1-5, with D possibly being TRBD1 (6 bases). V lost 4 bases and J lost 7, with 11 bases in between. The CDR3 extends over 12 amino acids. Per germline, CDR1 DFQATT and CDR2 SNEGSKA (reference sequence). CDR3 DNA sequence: TGCAGTGCTATTGGGGGCGACCAGCCCCAGCATTTT. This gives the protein CSAIGGDQPQHF.

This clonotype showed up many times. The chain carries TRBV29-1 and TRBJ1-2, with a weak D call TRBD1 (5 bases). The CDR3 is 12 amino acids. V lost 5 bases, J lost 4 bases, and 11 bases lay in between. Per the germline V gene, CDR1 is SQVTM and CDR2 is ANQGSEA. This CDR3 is CSVLEGIYGYTF. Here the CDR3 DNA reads TGCAGCGTTCTGGAGGGGATCTATGGCTACACCTTC.

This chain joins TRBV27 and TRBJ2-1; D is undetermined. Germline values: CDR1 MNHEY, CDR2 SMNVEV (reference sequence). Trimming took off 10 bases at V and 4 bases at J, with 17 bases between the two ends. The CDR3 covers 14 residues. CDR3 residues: CATSSLAAYNEQFF. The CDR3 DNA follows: TGTGCCACTTCATCCCTCGCGGCTTACAATGAGCAGTTCTTC.

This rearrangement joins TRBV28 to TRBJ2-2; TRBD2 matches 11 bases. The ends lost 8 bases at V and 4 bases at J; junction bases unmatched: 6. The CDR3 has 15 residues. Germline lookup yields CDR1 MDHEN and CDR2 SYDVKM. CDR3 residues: CASFDSGGGTGELFF. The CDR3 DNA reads TGTGCCAGCTTCGATAGCGGGGGGGGCACCGGGGAGCTGTTTTTT.

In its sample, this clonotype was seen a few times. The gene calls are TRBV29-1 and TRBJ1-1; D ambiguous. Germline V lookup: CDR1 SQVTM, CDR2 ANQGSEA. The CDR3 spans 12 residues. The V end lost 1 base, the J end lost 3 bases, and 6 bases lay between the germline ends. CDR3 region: CSVEAPDTEAFF. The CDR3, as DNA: TGCAGCGTTGAAGCCCCGGACACTGAAGCTTTCTTT. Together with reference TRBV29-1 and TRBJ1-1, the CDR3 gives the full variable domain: SAVISQKPSRDICQRGTSLTIQCQVDSQVTMMFWYRQQPGQSLTLIATANQGSEATYESGFVIDKFPISRPNLTFSTLTVSNMSPEDSSIYLCSVEAPDTEAFFGQGTRLTVV.

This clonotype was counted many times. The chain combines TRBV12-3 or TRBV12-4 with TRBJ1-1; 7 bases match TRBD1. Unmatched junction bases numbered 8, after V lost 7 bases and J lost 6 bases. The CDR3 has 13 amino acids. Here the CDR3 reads CASTPPGQAEAFF. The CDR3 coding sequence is TGTGCCAGCACCCCCCCCGGACAGGCTGAAGCTTTCTTT.

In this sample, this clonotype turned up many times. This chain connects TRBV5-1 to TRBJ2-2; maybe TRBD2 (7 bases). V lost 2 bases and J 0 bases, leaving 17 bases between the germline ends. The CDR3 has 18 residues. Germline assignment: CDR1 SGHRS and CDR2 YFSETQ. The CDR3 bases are TGCGCCAGCAGCTTCCCCTTGCGGGGGCTTACGAACACCGGGGAGCTGTTTTTT. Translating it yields CASSFPLRGLTNTGELFF.

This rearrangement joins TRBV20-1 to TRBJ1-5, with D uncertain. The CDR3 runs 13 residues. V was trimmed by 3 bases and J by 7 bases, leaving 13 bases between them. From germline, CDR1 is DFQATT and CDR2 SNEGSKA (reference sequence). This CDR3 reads CSARGGAKQPQHF. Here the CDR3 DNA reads TGCAGTGCTAGGGGCGGAGCAAAGCAGCCCCAGCATTTT.

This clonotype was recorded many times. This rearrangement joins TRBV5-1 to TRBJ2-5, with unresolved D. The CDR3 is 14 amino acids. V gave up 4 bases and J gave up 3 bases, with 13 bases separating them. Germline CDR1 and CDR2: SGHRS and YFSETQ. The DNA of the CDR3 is TGCGCCAGCAGCCCAACCGGTGGGGAAGAGACCCAGTACTTC. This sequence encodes CASSPTGGEETQYF.

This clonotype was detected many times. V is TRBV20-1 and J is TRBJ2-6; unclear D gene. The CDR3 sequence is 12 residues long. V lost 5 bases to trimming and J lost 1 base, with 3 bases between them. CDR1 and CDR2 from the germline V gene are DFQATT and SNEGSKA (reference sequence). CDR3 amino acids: CSAVSGANVLTF. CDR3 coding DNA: TGCAGTGCTGTTTCTGGGGCCAACGTCCTGACTTTC.

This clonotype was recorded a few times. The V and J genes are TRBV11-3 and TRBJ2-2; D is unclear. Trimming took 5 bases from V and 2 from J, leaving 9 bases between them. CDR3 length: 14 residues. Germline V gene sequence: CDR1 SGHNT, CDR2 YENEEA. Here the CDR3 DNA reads TGTGCCAGCAGCGCCACCACAAACACCGGGGAGCTGTTTTTT. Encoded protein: CASSATTNTGELFF. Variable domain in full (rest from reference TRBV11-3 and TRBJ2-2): EAGVVQSPRYKIIEKKQPVAFWCNPISGHNTLYWYLQNLGQGPELLIRYENEEAVDDSQLPKDRFSAERLKGVDSTLKIQPAELGDSAVYLCASSATTNTGELFFGEGSRLTVL.

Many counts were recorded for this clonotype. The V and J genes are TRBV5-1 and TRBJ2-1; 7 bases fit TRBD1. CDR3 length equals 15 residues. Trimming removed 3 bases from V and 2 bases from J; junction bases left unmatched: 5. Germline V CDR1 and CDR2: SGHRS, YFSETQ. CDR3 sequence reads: CASSSGDRAYNEQFF. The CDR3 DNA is TGCGCCAGCAGCTCAGGGGACAGAGCCTACAATGAGCAGTTCTTC. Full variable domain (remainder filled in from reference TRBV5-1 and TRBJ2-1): KAGVTQTPRYLIKTRGQQVTLSCSPISGHRSVSWYQQTPGQGLQFLFEYFSETQRNKGNFPGRFSGRQFSNSRSEMNVSTLELGDSALYLCASSSGDRAYNEQFFGPGTRLTVL.

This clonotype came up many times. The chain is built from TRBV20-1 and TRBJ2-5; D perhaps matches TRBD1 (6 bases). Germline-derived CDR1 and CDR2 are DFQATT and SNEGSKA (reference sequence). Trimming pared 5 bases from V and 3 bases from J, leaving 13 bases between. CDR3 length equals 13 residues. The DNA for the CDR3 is TGCAGTGCTTTCCACAGGGCTGAAGAGACCCAGTACTTC. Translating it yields CSAFHRAEETQYF.

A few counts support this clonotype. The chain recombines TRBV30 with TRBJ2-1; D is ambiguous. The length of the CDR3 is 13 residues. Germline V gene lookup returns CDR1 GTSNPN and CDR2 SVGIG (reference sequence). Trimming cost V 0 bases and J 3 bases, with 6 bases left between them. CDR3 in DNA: TGTGCCTGGAGTGTAAGGTTCTACAATGAGCAGTTCTTC. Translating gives CAWSVRFYNEQFF.

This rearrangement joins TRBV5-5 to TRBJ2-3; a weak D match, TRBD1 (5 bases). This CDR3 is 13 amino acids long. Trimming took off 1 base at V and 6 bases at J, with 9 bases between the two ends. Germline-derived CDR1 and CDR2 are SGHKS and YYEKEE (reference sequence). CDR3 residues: CASSLSGSDTQYF. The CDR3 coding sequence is TGTGCCAGCAGCTTGTCAGGGTCCGATACGCAGTATTTT.

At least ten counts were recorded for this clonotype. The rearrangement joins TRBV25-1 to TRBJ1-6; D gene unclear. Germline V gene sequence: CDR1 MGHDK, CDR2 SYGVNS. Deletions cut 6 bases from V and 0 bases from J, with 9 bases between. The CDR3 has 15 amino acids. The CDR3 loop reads CASRGESSYNSPLHF. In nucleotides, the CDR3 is TGTGCCAGCAGGGGCGAGAGCTCCTATAATTCACCCCTCCACTTT.

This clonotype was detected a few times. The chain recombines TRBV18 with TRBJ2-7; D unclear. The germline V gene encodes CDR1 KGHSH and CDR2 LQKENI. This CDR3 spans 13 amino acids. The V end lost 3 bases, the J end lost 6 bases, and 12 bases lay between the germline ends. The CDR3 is CASSPGPLSEQYV. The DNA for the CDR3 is TGTGCCAGCTCACCGGGCCCGTTGAGCGAGCAGTACGTC.

This chain's CDR3 is CAISAPDRGLGEQFF. The DNA for the CDR3 is TGTGCCATCAGTGCCCCGGACAGGGGGCTAGGTGAGCAGTTCTTC. The gene calls are TRBV10-3 and TRBJ2-1, with 11 positions matching TRBD1. There are 15 residues in the CDR3. Germline lookup yields CDR1 ENHRY and CDR2 SYGVKD. The J segment lost 9 bases and the V segment lost 4 bases, leaving 8 bases of the junction unmatched.